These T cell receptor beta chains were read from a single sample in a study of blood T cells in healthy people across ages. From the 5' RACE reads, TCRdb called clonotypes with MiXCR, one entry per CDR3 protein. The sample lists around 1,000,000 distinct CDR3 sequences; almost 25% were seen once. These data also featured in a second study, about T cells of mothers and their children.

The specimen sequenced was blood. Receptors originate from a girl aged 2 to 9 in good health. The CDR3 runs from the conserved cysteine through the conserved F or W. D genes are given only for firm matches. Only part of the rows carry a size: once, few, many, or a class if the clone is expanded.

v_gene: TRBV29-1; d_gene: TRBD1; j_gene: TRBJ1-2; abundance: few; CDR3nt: TGCAGCGTCACTGGCGGGGACAGGGATGTATGGTATGGCTACACCTTC; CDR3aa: CSVTGGDRDVWYGYTF
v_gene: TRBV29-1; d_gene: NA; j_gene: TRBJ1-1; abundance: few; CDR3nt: TGCAGCGTAACCGTTGGTGAAGCTTTCTTT; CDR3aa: CSVTVGEAFF
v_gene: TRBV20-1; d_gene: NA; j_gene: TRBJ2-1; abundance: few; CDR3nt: TGCAGTGCTAGCTTTGGTGTCGGTGAGCAGTTCTTC; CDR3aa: CSASFGVGEQFF
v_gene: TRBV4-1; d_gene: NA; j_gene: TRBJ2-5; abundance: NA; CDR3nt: TGCGCCAGCAGCCAAGGGATGGGCGCGAGTCAAGAGACCCAGTACTTC; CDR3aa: CASSQGMGASQETQYF
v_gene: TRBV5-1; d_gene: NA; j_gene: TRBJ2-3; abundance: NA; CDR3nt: TGCGCCAGCAGCCTGGCCGTAGACACAGATACGCAGTATTTT; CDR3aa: CASSLAVDTDTQYF
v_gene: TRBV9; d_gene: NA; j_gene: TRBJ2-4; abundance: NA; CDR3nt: TGTGCCAGCAGCCCTAGAGGAGGATTAGCCAAAAACATTCAGTACTTC; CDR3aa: CASSPRGGLAKNIQYF
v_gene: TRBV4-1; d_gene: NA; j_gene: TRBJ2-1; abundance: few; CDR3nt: TGCGCCAGCAGCTCGCGACTTCCCTCCTCCTACAATGAGCAGTTCTTC; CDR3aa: CASSSRLPSSYNEQFF
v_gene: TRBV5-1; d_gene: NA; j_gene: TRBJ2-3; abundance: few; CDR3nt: TGCGCCAGCAGCTTGGAGGGGGGGACCACAGATACGCAGTATTTT; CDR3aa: CASSLEGGTTDTQYF
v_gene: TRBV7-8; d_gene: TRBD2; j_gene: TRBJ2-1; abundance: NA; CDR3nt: TGTGCCAGCAGCTTAGTCCTAGCGGGAGGCTTAGTTTACAATGAGCAGTTCTTC; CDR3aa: CASSLVLAGGLVYNEQFF
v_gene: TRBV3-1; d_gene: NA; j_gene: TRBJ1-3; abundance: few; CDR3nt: TGTGCCAGCAGCCAAGTCCCTCGGGGTTCTGGAAACACCATATATTTT; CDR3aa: CASSQVPRGSGNTIYF